The 30 T cell receptor beta chains below come from one sample, sequenced in a study of CD8 T cells in Susac syndrome. Random hexamers were used to reverse transcribe roughly 0.45 to 1 ug of RNA. TCRdb reprocessed the immunoSEQ multiplex PCR reads via MiXCR and lists one record per CDR3 protein. The sample holds about 150,000 distinct CDR3 sequences, about 94% seen once. Sequencing was carried out using CD8+ T cells from PBMCs. The receptor set was obtained from a human donor with multiple sclerosis.

The rearrangement links TRBV12-3 or TRBV12-4 to TRBJ2-3, with D tentatively TRBD2 (5 bases). Trimming stripped 3 bases from V and 2 bases from J, with 9 bases between. The CDR3 spans 14 residues. The CDR3: CASSFSDYTDTQYF. The CDR3 nucleotides read TGTGCCAGCAGTTTCAGTGACTACACAGATACGCAGTATTTT.

The CDR3: CASSPPADEKLFF. In DNA form, the CDR3 reads TGTGCCAGCAGCCCCCCTGCGGATGAAAAACTGTTTTTT. J is TRBJ1-4 and V is TRBV7-9, with D hard to call. Trimming removed 5 bases from V and 6 bases from J, with 10 bases in between. This CDR3 has 13 amino acids. Looked up from germline, CDR1 is SEHNR and CDR2 is FQNEAQ (reference sequence).

The rearrangement links TRBV29-1 to TRBJ2-1; maybe TRBD1 (5 bases). V gave up 6 bases and J gave up 1 base, with 16 bases separating them. This CDR3 is built from 15 residues. Germline V CDR1 and CDR2: SQVTM, ANQGSEA. CDR3 region: CSVQSGSVSYNEQFF. CDR3 nucleotide sequence: TGCAGCGTACAATCAGGGTCGGTGTCCTACAATGAGCAGTTCTTC.

The chain has TRBV15 and TRBJ1-2, with 8 bases aligning to TRBD1. The CDR3 runs 13 residues. Germline V CDR1 and CDR2: LNHNV, YYDKDF (reference sequence). Germline trimming cut 6 bases from V and 4 bases from J; bases unmatched to any gene: 4. The CDR3 region has the DNA TGTGCCACCAGAAGGACAGGGCTCTATGGCTACACCTTC. Translation: CATRRTGLYGYTF.

This sequence joins TRBV19 and TRBJ1-5; 9 bases are a match to TRBD1. CDR3 length equals 14 residues. Per the germline V gene, CDR1 is LNHDA and CDR2 is SQIVND (reference sequence). After removal of 6 bases from V and 6 bases from J, the junction contained 6 bases not matched to a gene. In nucleotides, the CDR3 is TGTGCCAGTAGACCCAGACAGGGGGGTCAGCCCCAGCATTTT. It translates to CASRPRQGGQPQHF.

The chain links TRBV7-9 to TRBJ2-3; D may match TRBD1 or TRBD2 (5 bases each). This CDR3 has 19 residues. The ends were cut back, 5 bases at V and 4 bases at J, with 28 bases in the middle. The V gene's germline CDR1 is SEHNR and CDR2 FQNEAQ (reference sequence). The CDR3 loop is CASSPPGTHGASHPDTQYF. DNA of the CDR3: TGTGCCAGCAGCCCCCCGGGTACTCACGGGGCCTCTCACCCAGATACGCAGTATTTT.

The J gene is TRBJ2-6, the V gene TRBV12-3 or TRBV12-4, with 7 bases identical to TRBD1. V was clipped by 5 bases and J by 3 bases; unmatched bases: 4. The CDR3 spans 15 residues. The CDR3 sequence is CASSPYRGGANVLTF. In DNA, the CDR3 is TGTGCCAGCAGTCCTTACAGGGGTGGGGCCAACGTCCTGACTTTC.

V gene TRBV3-1 combines with J gene TRBJ1-6; TRBD1 is a possible D gene (5 bases). The ends were cut back, 4 bases at V and 9 bases at J, with 16 bases in the middle. Germline CDR1 and CDR2: LGHDT and YNNKEL (reference sequence). CDR3 length: 15 residues. This CDR3 is CASSPDSNGASPLHF. CDR3 in DNA: TGTGCCAGCAGCCCAGACTCTAATGGGGCTTCACCCCTCCACTTT.

In its sample, this clonotype was seen once. J is TRBJ1-3 and V is TRBV29-1; D is perhaps TRBD1 (5 bases). The germline CDR1 and CDR2 sequences are SQVTM and ANQGSEA. With 1 base removed from V and 0 bases from J, the gap between germline ends came to 10 bases. CDR3 length: 15 amino acids. The CDR3 reads CSVEGEGSSGNTIYF. DNA of the CDR3: TGCAGCGTTGAAGGTGAGGGGAGCTCTGGAAACACCATATATTTT. The full variable domain, with the rest looked up from reference TRBV29-1 and TRBJ1-3, is SAVISQKPSRDICQRGTSLTIQCQVDSQVTMMFWYRQQPGQSLTLIATANQGSEATYESGFVIDKFPISRPNLTFSTLTVSNMSPEDSSIYLCSVEGEGSSGNTIYFGEGSWLTVV.

V is TRBV6-6 and J is TRBJ1-2, with D tentatively TRBD1 (6 bases). Trimming removed 5 bases at V and 8 bases at J, with 15 bases between. The CDR3 is made up of 13 amino acids. Germline V gene sequence: CDR1 MNHNY, CDR2 SVGAGI (reference sequence). CDR3 sequence: CASSPTGKVGYTF. For the CDR3, the DNA is TGTGCCAGCAGTCCTACAGGGAAGGTCGGCTACACCTTC.

The chain combines TRBV15 with TRBJ2-1; no firm D call. The CDR3 totals 13 residues. V gave up 3 bases and J gave up 14 bases, with 17 bases separating them. Germline CDR1 is LNHNV and CDR2 is YYDKDF (reference sequence). The DNA for the CDR3 is TGTGCCACCAGCAGTGACTTCGGGTCTCCCAAGTTCTTC. As protein: CATSSDFGSPKFF.

This sequence joins TRBV27 and TRBJ2-7; the match to TRBD1 covers 8 bases. Germline CDR1 reads MNHEY; CDR2 reads SMNVEV (reference sequence). V gave up 5 bases and J gave up 2 bases; unmatched junction bases: 8. The CDR3 runs 15 residues. The CDR3 reads CASSRGQGVTYEQYF. DNA for the CDR3: TGTGCCAGCAGTCGCGGACAGGGCGTAACCTACGAGCAGTACTTC.

The chain links TRBV7-3 to TRBJ2-3; 8 nucleotides align to TRBD1. The CDR3 runs to 12 residues. Trimming removed 4 bases from V and 6 bases from J; junction bases left unmatched: 0. Germline V gene data show CDR1 as SGHTA and CDR2 as FQGTGA. Here the CDR3 DNA reads TGTGCCAGCAGCTACAGGGGGGATACGCAGTATTTT. This gives the protein CASSYRGDTQYF.

This chain links TRBV2 with TRBJ1-2; D is unclear. Germline V gives CDR1 SNHLY, CDR2 FYNNEI. The CDR3 has 12 residues. Deletions cut 11 bases from V and 3 bases from J, with 13 bases between. The CDR3 is CAGLGSDYGYTF. The DNA of the CDR3 is TGTGCCGGGTTGGGGTCGGACTATGGCTACACCTTC.

This chain connects TRBV7-8 to TRBJ2-3, with D perhaps matching TRBD2 (6 bases). Germline-derived CDR1 and CDR2 are SGHVS and FQNEAQ. V lost 0 bases and J lost 2, with 12 bases in between. This CDR3 region has 16 residues. Here the CDR3 reads CASSLAIGGPTDTQYF. The DNA of the CDR3 is TGTGCCAGCAGCTTAGCGATCGGGGGACCCACAGATACGCAGTATTTT.

This chain links TRBV5-6 with TRBJ1-1; TRBD1 matches at 10 bases. Germline V lookup: CDR1 SGHDT, CDR2 YYEEEE. V trimming: 4 bases; J trimming: 5 bases; junction bases outside the gene matches: 5. The CDR3 loop spans 14 amino acids. This CDR3 is CASSKDRGLTEAFF. The CDR3 DNA is TGTGCCAGCAGCAAGGACAGGGGGTTGACTGAAGCTTTCTTT.

The rearrangement joins TRBV6-6 to TRBJ1-2; possibly TRBD1 for D (5 bases). This CDR3 has 14 amino acids. Trimming removed 4 bases from V and 3 bases from J, with 12 bases in between. Germline V CDR1 and CDR2: MNHNY, SVGAGI (reference sequence). The CDR3: CASSSEGKDYGYTF. The CDR3, as DNA: TGTGCCAGCAGTTCGGAGGGGAAGGACTATGGCTACACCTTC.

The V and J genes are TRBV27 and TRBJ2-7; D possibly corresponds to TRBD1 (6 bases). The CDR3 totals 13 residues. Germline V gene lookup returns CDR1 MNHEY and CDR2 SMNVEV (reference sequence). V lost 3 bases, J lost 7 bases, and 13 bases lay in between. CDR3 sequence: CASSFGDTREQYF. The DNA of the CDR3 is TGTGCCAGCAGTTTCGGGGACACTCGAGAGCAGTACTTC.

V is TRBV27 and J is TRBJ1-1; D call uncertain. The V and J ends lost 5 bases and 0 bases respectively, with 19 bases between them. The CDR3 contains 17 residues. Per the germline V gene, CDR1 is MNHEY and CDR2 is SMNVEV (reference sequence). The DNA for the CDR3 is TGTGCCAGCAGTGATGATCCAGATTTGAGCGTGAACACTGAAGCTTTCTTT. The encoded protein is CASSDDPDLSVNTEAFF.

The genes are TRBV29-1 and TRBJ2-1; 7 nucleotides match TRBD1. This CDR3 is 13 amino acids long. Trimming cost V 3 bases and J 7 bases; bases outside gene matches: 6. Per the germline V gene, CDR1 is SQVTM and CDR2 is ANQGSEA. This CDR3 is CSVDHQGVNEQFF. CDR3 in DNA: TGCAGCGTTGATCACCAGGGGGTGAATGAGCAGTTCTTC.

J is TRBJ1-2 and V is TRBV27; 9 bases align to TRBD1. In germline, CDR1 is MNHEY, CDR2 SMNVEV (reference sequence). There are 14 residues in the CDR3. Germline trimming cut 6 bases from V and 3 bases from J; bases unmatched to any gene: 5. DNA of the CDR3: TGTGCCAGCAGAACACAGGGGGCTGACTATGGCTACACCTTC. Translated: CASRTQGADYGYTF.

This chain joins TRBV25-1 and TRBJ2-7, with D possibly TRBD2 on 6 matching bases. Germline V gene data show CDR1 as MGHDK and CDR2 as SYGVNS. CDR3 size: 13 residues. Trimming left V 4 bases short and J 6 bases short, with 13 bases between. The CDR3, as DNA: TGTGCCAGCAGTGGACTAGTGATCTCCGAGCAGTACTTC. Amino acids: CASSGLVISEQYF.

This clonotype has a single count. This chain uses TRBV5-6 with TRBJ2-7; possibly TRBD1 for D (6 bases). The CDR3 has 13 residues. Trimming took 2 bases from V and 6 from J, leaving 12 bases between them. Germline CDR1 and CDR2: SGHDT and YYEEEE. CDR3 in DNA: TGTGCCAGCAGCTTCGGCAGGGGCGGCGAGCAGTACTTC. The encoded protein is CASSFGRGGEQYF.

The rearrangement links TRBV14 to TRBJ2-1; 8 bases are shared with TRBD2. Germline CDR1 and CDR2: SGHDN and FVKESK. This CDR3 region has 15 residues. Trimming cost V 3 bases and J 3 bases; bases outside gene matches: 4. This chain's CDR3 is CASSHERGSYNEQFF. CDR3 in DNA: TGTGCCAGCAGCCACGAGCGGGGGAGCTACAATGAGCAGTTCTTC. Full variable domain (rest looked up from reference TRBV14 and TRBJ2-1): EAGVTQFPSHSVIEKGQTVTLRCDPISGHDNLYWYRRVMGKEIKFLLHFVKESKQDESGMPNNRFLAERTGGTYSTLKVQPAELEDSGVYFCASSHERGSYNEQFFGPGTRLTVL.

The CDR3 loop is CASSLKPGTKNIQYF. CDR3 nucleotide sequence: TGTGCCAGCAGCTTAAAGCCGGGAACCAAAAACATTCAGTACTTC. The V call is TRBV11-2, the J call TRBJ2-4, with D possibly being TRBD2 (5 bases). The length of the CDR3 is 15 residues. Trimming removed 2 bases at V and 2 bases at J, with 10 bases between. Germline V gene lookup returns CDR1 SGHAT and CDR2 FQNNGV.

V gene TRBV6-2 or TRBV6-3 combines with J gene TRBJ2-7; 8 nucleotides match TRBD1. Germline values: CDR1 MNHEY, CDR2 SVGEGT. V trimming: 3 bases; J trimming: 1 base; junction bases outside the gene matches: 17. The CDR3 loop spans 19 amino acids. Here the CDR3 reads CASSYRTGVQRTGSYEQYF. Here the CDR3 DNA reads TGTGCCAGCAGTTATCGCACGGGTGTCCAAAGGACAGGGTCCTACGAGCAGTACTTC.

V usage is TRBV3-1 and J usage is TRBJ2-1; D gene uncertain. Germline V gene sequence: CDR1 LGHDT, CDR2 YNNKEL (reference sequence). The CDR3 has 16 amino acids. V dropped 4 bases and J dropped 5 bases, with 18 bases sitting between them. The CDR3 DNA is TGTGCCAGCAGCCCGATCTCGTCCCGGCTGAACAATGAGCAGTTCTTC. It specifies CASSPISSRLNNEQFF.

CDR3 DNA: TGTGCCAGCAGTGCGGAGGTCGGGGCCTACGAGCAGTACTTC. It yields the protein CASSAEVGAYEQYF. The chain recombines TRBV25-1 with TRBJ2-7; weak D call: TRBD2 (5 bases). The CDR3 covers 14 residues. The V gene's germline CDR1 is MGHDK and CDR2 SYGVNS. Trimming stripped 4 bases from V and 2 bases from J, with 12 bases between.

In its sample, this clonotype was seen a few times. V is TRBV12-3 or TRBV12-4 and J is TRBJ1-1; maybe TRBD1 (5 bases). Deletions cut 4 bases from V and 4 bases from J, with 7 bases between. CDR3 length: 12 residues. Here the CDR3 DNA reads TGTGCCAGCAGTTCAGGGATCACTGAAGCTTTCTTT. It codes for CASSSGITEAFF.

The chain carries TRBV27 and TRBJ2-3, with D possibly being TRBD1 or TRBD2 (5 bases each). Germline-derived CDR1 and CDR2 are MNHEY and SMNVEV (reference sequence). The CDR3 is 16 residues long. The V end was cut by 6 bases, the J end by 1 base, with 17 bases between. The DNA for the CDR3 is TGTGCCAGCAGGCTGCTCAGGGTCGGGGGCACAGATACGCAGTATTTT. This gives the protein CASRLLRVGGTDTQYF.